This T cell receptor (beta chain) was recorded in a study of control samples from healthy donors and cancer patients. Germline loops: CDR1 LGHNT, CDR2 FRNRAP. Trimming stripped 5 bases from V and 5 bases from J, with 10 bases between. This CDR3 region has 13 residues. TCRdb keeps only in-frame clones here, not all; method: immunoSEQ multiplex PCR. The data show roughly 98,000 clones, approximately 95% seen once. The sequence derives from a man aged 18 to 30 in good health. This sequence joins TRBV12-5 and TRBJ2-1; D is unresolved. Sequences were obtained from blood. The DNA for the CDR3 is TGTGCTAGTGGTACTGACTTAAACAATGAGCAGTTCTTC. This gives the protein CASGTDLNNEQFF.